Reported below is one T cell receptor (beta chain). The table lists this clonotype with a few counts. Its binding antigen is unknown. No qualities accompany the bases; no much larger clone lies one base away. The data were taken from a study of glioma-infiltrating T cells (dated by TCRdb to the mid-2010s). With regard to the full study: Low-grade gliomas were WHO grade II oligodendrogliomas or astrocytomas, and glioblastomas were WHO grade IV tumors sampled at initial rather than recurrent diagnosis. To measure divergence between tissue and blood T-cell populations, each tissue-infiltrating repertoire was compared with the peripheral blood repertoire of the same patient. Three low-grade glioma patients, about 8 primary glioblastoma patients, and three non-glioma patients who contributed non-neoplastic brain tissue made up the paired cohort. TCR alpha- and beta-chain repertoires were sequenced from glioma tissue, non-neoplastic brain tissue and matched peripheral blood mononuclear cells. Before surgery, glioma patients were given dexamethasone for six or fewer days. For blood libraries, the target was roughly 4- to 10-fold sequencing coverage of about a million peripheral T cells.

Immediately after resection, surgical brain or tumor specimens were cryofrozen in liquid nitrogen, and peripheral blood cells were collected at the same time. General conclusions and limits of the study: Very few CDR3 sequences were shared between tissue and blood, attributed to high CDR3 diversity and limited sampling. The group comparisons were based on small numbers of patients: three non-neoplastic, three low-grade glioma and roughly eight glioblastoma patients. A signature set of shared blood CDR3 motifs marked patients with low tissue-blood divergence and was depleted in highly divergent patients. VJ-independent divergence between tissue and blood was below expectation in non-neoplastic patients but above expectation in all gliomas, especially low-grade gliomas.

The germline ends are 11 bases apart after V is trimmed by 4 bases and J by 4 bases. CDR1 SEHNR and CDR2 FQNEAQ were looked up in the germline V gene (reference sequence). Including the terminal cysteine and phenylalanine, the CDR3 comprises 14 residues. Left in the record is the CDR3 DNA by itself, 42 bases read in frame from the first base. TCR alpha and beta CDR3 regions were amplified with the iRepertoire nested amplicon-rescue multiplex PCR (arm-PCR) platform from RNA. For one-step reverse transcription and amplification, 100-400 ng of tissue mRNA or PBMC total RNA was used as input. Following bead purification, Illumina adapters were added through a secondary multiplex PCR, and the libraries were then gel-purified between 200 and 400 bp. Libraries carried internal 6-nucleotide barcodes used for demultiplexing. Sequencing of the libraries was done on an Illumina MiSeq using 2x220 or 2x250 nucleotide paired-end reads. For the original study's pipeline: Paired reads were merged using FLASH 1.2.11 and were aligned to the GRCh37 human genome using BWA-MEM, after which TRA and TRB reads were extracted. An IMGT-derived reference of cassette sequences and CDR3 motifs, with pseudogenes included, was used for V and J assignment. Reads were translated in three frames, and productive CDR3s were defined as those with a C...FGXG motif and no stop codons. Unique combinations of V-J cassette pair and CDR3 amino acid sequence were defined as clonotypes. Filtering of reads was based on Hamming distance, with the threshold set by the sequence error rate of each sample in mapped regions. TCRdb trimmed public reads at Q25 via fastp, called clones via MiXCR and kept in-frame beta chains. Rows with a matching CDR3 protein are joined into one entry that keeps the most common DNA and genes. These V and J calls are TCRdb output, not the study's own analysis. The sample contains about 410,000 distinct CDR3 sequences, more than 35% of them found a single time. In total, the top ten clones hold more than 10% of the sample.

Input material: glioma tissue, nonneoplastic brain tissue, or PBMCs (not recorded which). This sequence was found in a human donor with low-grade glioma or glioblastoma, undergoing nonglioma brain surgery, or in good health (not recorded which). The V gene is TRBV7-9 and the J gene is TRBJ1-3; the D gene identity is not certain. The DNA sequence is as follows: TGTGCCAGCAGCTCGGAGTTCTCAGGAAACACCATATATTTT. It encodes CASSSEFSGNTIYF.